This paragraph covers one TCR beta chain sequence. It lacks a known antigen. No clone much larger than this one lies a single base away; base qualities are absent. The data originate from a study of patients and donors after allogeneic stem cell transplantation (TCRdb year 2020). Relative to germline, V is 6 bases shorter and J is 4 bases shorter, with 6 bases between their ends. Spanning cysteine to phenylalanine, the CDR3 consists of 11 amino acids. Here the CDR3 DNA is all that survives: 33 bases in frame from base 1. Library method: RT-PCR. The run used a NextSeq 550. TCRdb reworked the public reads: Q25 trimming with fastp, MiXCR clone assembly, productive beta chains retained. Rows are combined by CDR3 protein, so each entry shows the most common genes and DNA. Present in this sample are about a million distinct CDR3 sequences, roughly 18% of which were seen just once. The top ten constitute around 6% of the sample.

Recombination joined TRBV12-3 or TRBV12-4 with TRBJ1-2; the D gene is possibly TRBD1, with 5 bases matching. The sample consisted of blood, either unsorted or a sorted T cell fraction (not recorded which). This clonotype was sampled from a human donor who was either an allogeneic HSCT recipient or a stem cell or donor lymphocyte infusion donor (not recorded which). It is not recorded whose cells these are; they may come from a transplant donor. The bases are TGTGCCAGCAGGGGGCCCTATGGCTACACCTTC. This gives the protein CASRGPYGYTF.